A selection of T cell receptor beta chains follows, all from one sample in a study of blood T cell repertoires in COVID-19. Data came from immunoSEQ multiplex PCR; TCRdb stores just in-frame clones and leaves some out. The sample has 220,000 or so clones, 82% seen once; the top ten hold about 3.6%. The sequenced sample consisted of peripheral blood. The receptors originated from a woman older than 75 with acute or convalescent COVID-19. Each CDR3 is given with its conserved first and last residue. D genes are given only for firm matches. Size values are once, few and many counts, or a class for expanded clones, and some rows have none.

NA	TRBJ2-3	TRBV7-3	TRBD2	CASSSELAGTDTQYF	TGTGCCAGCAGCTCGGAACTAGCGGGGACAGATACGCAGTATTTT
once	TRBJ1-1	TRBV3-1/TRBV3-2	TRBD1	CASSQDWRGRSAFF	TGTGCCAGCAGCCAAGATTGGAGGGGGCGGTCGGCTTTCTTT
NA	TRBJ2-7	TRBV18	NA	CASSPSSYEQYF	TGTGCCAGCTCCCCCAGCTCCTACGAGCAGTACTTC
few	TRBJ2-5	TRBV5-1	NA	CASSLASAGAGETQYF	TGCGCCAGCAGCTTGGCCTCCGCGGGGGCGGGGGAGACCCAGTACTTC
NA	TRBJ1-2	TRBV5-4	TRBD1	CASSSQGADGYTF	TGTGCCAGCAGCTCCCAGGGGGCAGATGGCTACACCTTC
NA	TRBJ1-1	TRBV7-7	NA	CASSPSGGTEAFF	TGTGCTAGCAGCCCCTCGGGGGGGACTGAAGCTTTCTTT
NA	TRBJ1-1	TRBV19	NA	CASSIKRDTEAFF	TGTGCCAGTAGTATCAAACGGGACACTGAAGCTTTCTTT
NA	TRBJ1-4	TRBV6-5	NA	CASSYSGGEKLFF	TGTGCCAGCAGTTACTCCGGGGGAGAAAAACTGTTTTTT
NA	TRBJ2-1	TRBV27	TRBD2	CASSLGGEYNEQFF	TGTGCCAGCAGTTTGGGGGGGGAATACAATGAGCAGTTCTTC
NA	TRBJ2-3	TRBV19	TRBD2	CASSTMTSGGGTDTQYF	TGTGCCAGTAGTACCATGACTAGCGGGGGGGGCACAGATACGCAGTATTTT
NA	TRBJ1-2	TRBV28	TRBD1	CAGLGSLDRGRGHGYTF	TGTGCCGGGCTAGGGTCCTTGGACCGTGGAAGGGGGCATGGCTACACCTTC
NA	TRBJ2-7	TRBV6-5	NA	CASIDPQAHEQYF	TGTGCCAGCATCGACCCCCAGGCCCACGAGCAGTACTTC
once	TRBJ1-5	TRBV29-1	NA	CSVAMAINQPQHF	TGCAGCGTTGCGATGGCAATCAATCAGCCCCAGCATTTT
NA	TRBJ1-4	TRBV4-1	NA	CASSYSGLANEKLFF	TGCGCCAGCAGCTACTCAGGGTTAGCTAATGAAAAACTGTTTTTT
NA	TRBJ1-1	TRBV5-4	TRBD1	CASSPGQDTEAFF	TGTGCCAGCAGCCCCGGACAGGACACTGAAGCTTTCTTT
NA	TRBJ1-2	TRBV2	NA	CASKFSTRGTF	TGTGCCAGCAAATTTTCGACCCGCGGGACCTTC
NA	TRBJ1-6	TRBV7-2	TRBD1	CASSPWDRRGSPLHF	TGTGCCAGCAGCCCATGGGACAGGAGGGGTTCACCCCTCCACTTT
few	TRBJ1-6	TRBV3-1/TRBV3-2	TRBD1	CASSHGQGTSPLHF	TGTGCCAGCAGCCACGGACAGGGGACTTCACCCCTCCACTTT
NA	TRBJ1-1	TRBV9	TRBD1	CASSVGGIGGQGNTEAFF	TGTGCCAGCAGCGTAGGTGGTATTGGGGGACAGGGGAACACTGAAGCTTTCTTT
NA	TRBJ1-2	TRBV7-8	NA	CASSLGGRQGKGYTF	TGTGCCAGCAGCTTAGGGGGGAGGCAGGGCAAAGGCTACACCTTC
NA	TRBJ2-7	TRBV7-2	TRBD2	CASSLSSGGAYEQYF	TGTGCCAGCAGCTTATCTAGCGGGGGGGCCTACGAGCAGTACTTC
NA	TRBJ1-5	TRBV3-1/TRBV3-2	NA	CASSQVGDSNQPQHF	TGTGCCAGCAGCCAAGTAGGGGATAGCAATCAGCCCCAGCATTTT
NA	TRBJ2-5	TRBV28	NA	CASSLPGEETQYF	TGTGCCAGCAGTCTCCCCGGGGAGGAGACCCAGTACTTC
NA	TRBJ1-1	TRBV27	NA	CASRTYSDREAFF	TGTGCCAGCAGAACCTACTCTGACAGGGAAGCTTTCTTT
NA	TRBJ1-2	TRBV9	TRBD1	CASRHRDRVGYTF	TGTGCCAGCAGACACCGGGACAGGGTTGGCTACACCTTC
NA	TRBJ2-1	TRBV6-5	NA	CASSYRDISYNEQFF	TGTGCCAGCAGTTACAGGGACATCTCCTACAATGAGCAGTTCTTC
NA	TRBJ2-7	TRBV27	TRBD2	CATRGTSGVSYEQYF	TGTGCCACGCGGGGGACTAGCGGGGTTTCCTACGAGCAGTACTTC
NA	TRBJ1-5	TRBV9	TRBD1	CASSVGTGGDNQPQHF	TGTGCCAGCAGCGTAGGAACAGGGGGCGACAATCAGCCCCAGCATTTT